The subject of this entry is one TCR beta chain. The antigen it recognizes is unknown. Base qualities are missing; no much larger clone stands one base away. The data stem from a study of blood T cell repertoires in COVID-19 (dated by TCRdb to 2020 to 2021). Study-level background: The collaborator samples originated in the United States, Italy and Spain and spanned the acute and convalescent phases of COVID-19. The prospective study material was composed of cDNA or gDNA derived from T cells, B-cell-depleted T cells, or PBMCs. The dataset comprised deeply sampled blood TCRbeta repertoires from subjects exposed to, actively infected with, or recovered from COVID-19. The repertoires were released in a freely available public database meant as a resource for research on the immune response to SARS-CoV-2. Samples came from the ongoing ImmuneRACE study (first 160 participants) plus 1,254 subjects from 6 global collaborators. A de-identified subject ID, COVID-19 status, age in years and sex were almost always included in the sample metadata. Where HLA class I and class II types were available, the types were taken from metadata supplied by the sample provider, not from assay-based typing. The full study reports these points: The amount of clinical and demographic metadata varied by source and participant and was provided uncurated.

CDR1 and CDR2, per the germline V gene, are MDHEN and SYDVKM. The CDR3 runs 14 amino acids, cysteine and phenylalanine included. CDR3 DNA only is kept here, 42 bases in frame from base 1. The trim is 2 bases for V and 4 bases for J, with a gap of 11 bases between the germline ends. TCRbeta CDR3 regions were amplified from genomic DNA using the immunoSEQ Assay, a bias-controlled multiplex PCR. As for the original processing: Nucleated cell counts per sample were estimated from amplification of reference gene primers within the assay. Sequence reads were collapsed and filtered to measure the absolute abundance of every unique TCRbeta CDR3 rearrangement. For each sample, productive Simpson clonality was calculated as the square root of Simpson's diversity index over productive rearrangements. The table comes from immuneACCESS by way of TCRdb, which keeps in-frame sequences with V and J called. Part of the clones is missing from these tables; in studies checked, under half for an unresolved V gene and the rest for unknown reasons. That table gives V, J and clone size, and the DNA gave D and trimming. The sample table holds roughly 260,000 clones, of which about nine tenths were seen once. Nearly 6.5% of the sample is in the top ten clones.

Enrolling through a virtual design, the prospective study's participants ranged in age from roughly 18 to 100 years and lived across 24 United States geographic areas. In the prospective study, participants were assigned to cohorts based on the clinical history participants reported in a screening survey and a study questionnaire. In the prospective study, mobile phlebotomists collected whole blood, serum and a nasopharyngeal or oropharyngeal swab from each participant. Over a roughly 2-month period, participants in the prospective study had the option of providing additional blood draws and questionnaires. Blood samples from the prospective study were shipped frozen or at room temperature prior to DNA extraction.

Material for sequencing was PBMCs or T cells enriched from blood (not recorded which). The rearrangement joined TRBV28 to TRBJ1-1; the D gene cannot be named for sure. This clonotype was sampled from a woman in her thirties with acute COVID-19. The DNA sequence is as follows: TGTGCCAGCAGTTTAGGGCAGAGTGGCACTGAAGCTTTCTTT. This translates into CASSLGQSGTEAFF.